These T cell receptor beta chains were read from a single sample in a study of blood T cell repertoires in COVID-19. TCRdb's table, derived via immunoSEQ multiplex PCR, lists solely in-frame clones and lacks some. The sample has over 250,000 clones, less than 90% seen once. Sequencing was done on a sample of peripheral blood. These receptors originate from a human donor in a cohort sampled during active COVID-19. Each CDR3 is given with its conserved first and last residue. Each record gives: CDR3 length, clone size, J gene, D gene, V gene, CDR3 protein, CDR3 DNA. A D gene is named only where the DNA matches it firmly. Clone size, where shown, is once, few, many, or a class for clones that have expanded.

>15|few|TRBJ1-2|NA|TRBV6-1
CASSEKEGFDYGYTF
TGTGCCAGCAGTGAAAAGGAGGGGTTCGACTATGGCTACACCTTC
>14|once|TRBJ1-5|TRBD1|TRBV27
CASSGDSLNQPQHF
TGTGCCAGCAGTGGGGACAGCTTAAATCAGCCCCAGCATTTT
>19|NA|TRBJ1-4|TRBD1|TRBV2
CASSPDPGTGILPHEKLFF
TGTGCCAGCAGTCCCGACCCCGGGACAGGCATCCTCCCTCATGAAAAACTGTTTTTT
>15|NA|TRBJ2-1|TRBD2|TRBV5-1
CASSSGTSSYNEQFF
TGCGCCAGCAGCTCAGGGACTAGCTCGTACAATGAGCAGTTCTTC
>13|NA|TRBJ1-1|NA|TRBV7-2
CASSFSQSTEAFF
TGTGCCAGCAGCTTCTCTCAGTCCACTGAAGCTTTCTTT
>15|NA|TRBJ2-5|TRBD2|TRBV19
CASILAGGPGETQYF
TGTGCCAGTATCTTAGCGGGAGGGCCTGGAGAGACCCAGTACTTC
>18|few|TRBJ2-3|NA|TRBV23-1
CATIKRGLRTARADTQYF
TGCGCCACCATCAAGAGGGGGTTAAGAACAGCGAGGGCGGATACGCAGTATTTT
>17|NA|TRBJ2-3|TRBD1|TRBV3-1/TRBV3-2
CASSQPTRGGAADTQYF
TGTGCCAGCAGCCAACCGACAAGAGGGGGCGCGGCAGATACGCAGTATTTT
>15|NA|TRBJ2-7|TRBD1|TRBV28
CASGSGTGLPYEQYF
TGTGCCAGCGGTTCCGGGACAGGGCTCCCCTACGAGCAGTACTTC
>16|NA|TRBJ2-7|TRBD1|TRBV18
CASSPLGTGLVYEQYF
TGTGCCAGCTCACCACTCGGGACAGGGTTAGTCTACGAGCAGTACTTC
>14|NA|TRBJ2-1|NA|TRBV14
CASSRFSGANEQFF
TGTGCCAGCAGCCGTTTCTCTGGGGCCAATGAGCAGTTCTTC
>14|NA|TRBJ1-1|NA|TRBV2
CASKKQVMNTEAFF
TGTGCCAGCAAAAAACAGGTAATGAACACTGAAGCTTTCTTT
>14|once|TRBJ1-2|NA|TRBV5-5
CASSSGTPRHGYTF
TGTGCCAGCAGCTCCGGGACACCGAGGCATGGCTACACCTTC
>16|NA|TRBJ1-4|TRBD1|TRBV28
CASNGAPGTGGEKLFF
TGTGCCAGCAATGGGGCCCCCGGGACAGGGGGTGAAAAACTGTTTTTT
>13|NA|TRBJ2-7|NA|TRBV2
CASNQQGIQEQYF
TGTGCCAGCAATCAACAGGGTATCCAAGAGCAGTACTTC
>14|NA|TRBJ1-1|TRBD1|TRBV27
CASTRDRDDTEAFF
TGTGCCAGCACCAGGGACAGGGATGACACTGAAGCTTTCTTT
>12|NA|TRBJ2-2|NA|TRBV28
CASSKNTGELFF
TGTGCCAGCAGCAAGAACACCGGGGAGCTGTTTTTT
>13|NA|TRBJ2-7|NA|TRBV7-9
CASSFDSLYEQYF
TGTGCCAGCAGCTTTGACTCTCTCTACGAGCAGTACTTC
>13|NA|TRBJ2-1|TRBD1|TRBV7-9
CASSFSGQGVRFF
TGTGCCAGCAGCTTCTCCGGACAGGGAGTAAGGTTCTTC
>15|NA|TRBJ1-5|NA|TRBV4-1
CASSQVNSLNQPQHF
TGCGCCAGCAGCCAAGTCAACTCACTTAATCAGCCCCAGCATTTT
>13|NA|TRBJ2-2|NA|TRBV18
CASSQRRTGELFF
TGTGCCAGCTCACAGAGGCGCACCGGGGAGCTGTTTTTT
>13|NA|TRBJ2-2|NA|TRBV7-3
CASSSSDTGELFF
TGTGCCAGCAGCTCTAGCGACACCGGGGAGCTGTTTTTT
>12|NA|TRBJ1-2|TRBD1|TRBV6-5
CASSLDRHGYTF
TGTGCCAGCAGTTTGGACAGGCATGGCTACACCTTC
>14|NA|TRBJ2-3|NA|TRBV7-2
CASSQGLLGATEYF
TGTGCCAGCAGCCAGGGACTCTTAGGGGCTACAGAGTATTTT
>13|NA|TRBJ2-2|NA|TRBV9
CASSVGAPGELFF
TGTGCCAGCAGCGTAGGGGCCCCCGGGGAGCTGTTTTTT
>16|NA|TRBJ2-7|NA|TRBV18
CASSPVGNSWAYEQYF
TGTGCCAGCTCACCGGTTGGAAACAGTTGGGCCTACGAGCAGTACTTC
>16|NA|TRBJ2-5|NA|TRBV3-1/TRBV3-2
CASSQILATTGETQYF
TGTGCCAGCAGCCAAATCCTAGCAACAACGGGGGAGACCCAGTACTTC
>15|NA|TRBJ2-5|TRBD1|TRBV28
CASSLPGGRQETQYF
TGTGCCAGCAGTTTACCAGGGGGTCGGCAAGAGACCCAGTACTTC
>15|NA|TRBJ2-4|NA|TRBV27
CASSAQQGSVNIQYF
TGTGCCAGCAGTGCTCAACAGGGTTCAGTAAACATTCAGTACTTC
>14|NA|TRBJ1-2|NA|TRBV29-1
CSVPSGALLDGYTF
TGCAGCGTACCTTCAGGGGCTTTGTTGGATGGCTACACCTTC
>14|NA|TRBJ2-7|NA|TRBV6-5
CASSYSLTAYEQYF
TGTGCCAGCAGTTACTCGTTGACTGCCTACGAGCAGTACTTC
>16|NA|TRBJ2-1|TRBD2|TRBV11-2
CASSFSGRPIYNEQFF
TGTGCCAGCAGCTTTAGCGGGAGGCCGATCTACAATGAGCAGTTCTTC
>18|NA|TRBJ2-6|TRBD1|TRBV28
CASSVPGQGIAGANVLTF
TGTGCCAGCAGTGTCCCGGGACAGGGAATCGCTGGGGCCAACGTCCTGACTTTC
>15|NA|TRBJ2-3|NA|TRBV4-3
CASSQESGYTDTQYF
TGCGCCAGCAGCCAAGAAAGCGGCTACACAGATACGCAGTATTTT
>14|NA|TRBJ2-5|TRBD1|TRBV6-5
CASSYGRGQLTQYF
TGTGCCAGCAGTTACGGTAGGGGGCAGTTGACCCAGTACTTC
>13|NA|TRBJ2-1|TRBD1|TRBV25-1
CASSPWDSPEQFF
TGTGCCAGCAGTCCTTGGGACAGTCCTGAGCAGTTCTTC
>11|NA|TRBJ2-1|TRBD1|TRBV5-5
CASSLGQGAFF
TGTGCCAGCAGCCTCGGACAGGGGGCGTTCTTC
>18|NA|TRBJ2-1|NA|TRBV9
CASSTTPGSRSSYNEQFF
TGTGCCAGCAGTACCACCCCGGGATCTAGGAGCTCCTACAATGAGCAGTTCTTC
>13|NA|TRBJ2-5|NA|TRBV25-1
CASSGLSQETQYF
TGTGCCAGCAGTGGTTTGAGCCAAGAGACCCAGTACTTC
>13|NA|TRBJ2-1|NA|TRBV9
CASSTRAGNEQFF
TGTGCCAGCAGCACCAGAGCGGGCAATGAGCAGTTCTTC
>15|once|TRBJ2-1|TRBD2|TRBV2
CASSSLAGGYNEQFF
TGTGCCAGCAGTTCACTAGCGGGCGGTTACAATGAGCAGTTCTTC
>12|NA|TRBJ1-2|NA|TRBV24-1
CATSFQGYGYTF
TGTGCCACCAGTTTTCAGGGATATGGCTACACCTTC
>19|NA|TRBJ2-2|TRBD2|TRBV7-9
CASSQPRTSGGMNTGELFF
TGTGCCAGCAGCCAACCAAGGACTAGCGGAGGGATGAACACCGGGGAGCTGTTTTTT
>13|NA|TRBJ1-2|NA|TRBV12-3/TRBV12-4
CASSFGLSYGYTF
TGTGCCAGCAGTTTCGGTCTTAGCTATGGCTACACCTTC
>15|once|TRBJ1-1|NA|TRBV5-1
CASSPLQVMNTEAFF
TGCGCCAGCAGCCCATTACAAGTCATGAACACTGAAGCTTTCTTT
>15|NA|TRBJ2-3|TRBD1|TRBV29-1
CSVSLRTGGTDTQYF
TGCAGCGTTTCACTGCGGACAGGGGGTACAGATACGCAGTATTTT
>16|NA|TRBJ2-3|NA|TRBV7-3
CASSLEMTEPTDTQYF
TGTGCCAGCAGCTTAGAAATGACAGAACCCACAGATACGCAGTATTTT
>15|NA|TRBJ1-2|TRBD1|TRBV5-4
CASSRETGGNYGYTF
TGTGCCAGCAGCCGAGAGACAGGGGGAAACTATGGCTACACCTTC
>17|NA|TRBJ1-2|NA|TRBV19
CASMKARGWSVNYGYTF
TGTGCCAGTATGAAGGCCCGTGGATGGAGTGTTAACTATGGCTACACCTTC
>16|NA|TRBJ1-2|TRBD1|TRBV27
CASSLYTGEASYGYTF
TGTGCCAGCAGTTTGTATACAGGGGAGGCGAGCTATGGCTACACCTTC
>13|NA|TRBJ1-5|NA|TRBV24-1
CATSHKINQPQHF
TGTGCCACCAGTCACAAAATCAATCAGCCCCAGCATTTT